The 28 T cell receptor beta chains in this list originate from one sample, sequenced in a study of blood T cells in healthy people across ages. A second PCR of 7 to 11 cycles used a sample-barcoded 5' primer and a J-beta primer mix. TCRdb reprocessed the 5' RACE reads with MiXCR, giving one entry per CDR3 protein. Here the sample spans 650,000 to 1,000,000 distinct CDR3 sequences, roughly 40% being singletons. Sequenced input: blood. Every receptor here comes from a man between 18 and 29 years old in good health.

This clonotype was seen more than once but under ten times. The genes are TRBV7-2 and TRBJ1-6; a weak D match, TRBD1 (5 bases). Germline V lookup: CDR1 SGHTA, CDR2 FQGNSA. The CDR3 extends over 15 amino acids. Trimming shortened V by 5 bases and J by 10 bases, and 18 bases separated the two germline ends. The CDR3 coding sequence is TGTGCCAGCAGCCCCGAGGGGTGGTACAACTCACCCCTCCACTTT. Protein product: CASSPEGWYNSPLHF.

This clonotype was counted many times. The V gene is TRBV12-3 or TRBV12-4, the J gene TRBJ2-1, with D tentatively TRBD1 (6 bases). Between the trimmed V and J ends, which lost 6 bases and 8 bases, there was a span of 17 bases. This CDR3 is 14 amino acids long. In DNA form, the CDR3 reads TGTGCCAGCAGCTCAAACAGGGTTTGGGATGAGCAGTTCTTC. This codes for CASSSNRVWDEQFF.

This chain joins TRBV6-6 and TRBJ2-5, with TRBD1 matching 9 bases. Trimming cost V 11 bases and J 7 bases; bases outside gene matches: 17. This CDR3 is built from 15 residues. Germline assignment: CDR1 MNHNY and CDR2 SVGAGI (reference sequence). The CDR3 protein is CAGTPGGQGLLTQYF. DNA of the CDR3: TGTGCCGGCACCCCGGGGGGACAGGGACTATTGACCCAGTACTTC.

The gene calls are TRBV20-1 and TRBJ2-1, with 8 bases aligning to TRBD2. The CDR3 contains 18 residues. V was pared by 7 bases and J by 2 bases, with 19 bases of the junction left unmatched. Germline values: CDR1 DFQATT, CDR2 SNEGSKA (reference sequence). The CDR3 reads CSVPRGLGSPSAYNEQFF. The CDR3 nucleotides are TGCAGTGTCCCCCGGGGACTAGGAAGCCCTTCTGCCTACAATGAGCAGTTCTTC.

This chain connects TRBV11-2 to TRBJ2-1; 10 nucleotides line up with TRBD1. The CDR3 spans 15 residues. V lost 4 bases to trimming and J lost 7 bases; unmatched junction nucleotides: 7. Germline assignment: CDR1 SGHAT and CDR2 FQNNGV. As DNA, the CDR3 is TGTGCCAGCAGCTCTTACCGGGACAGGGGAAATGAGCAGTTCTTC. It translates to CASSSYRDRGNEQFF.

At least ten counts were recorded for this clonotype. The chain is built from TRBV11-2 and TRBJ2-7; TRBD1 agrees at 9 bases. Germline V gene data show CDR1 as SGHAT and CDR2 as FQNNGV. This CDR3 has 15 amino acids. V lost 5 bases, J lost 6 bases, and 11 bases stayed unmatched. The CDR3 DNA is TGTGCCAGCAGCCCCGGGACGGGACAGGGATCCGAGCAGTACTTC. This translates into CASSPGTGQGSEQYF.

This clonotype was seen more than once but under ten times. The CDR3 sequence: CASSILAGDTDTQYF. The CDR3, as DNA: TGCGCCAGCAGCATACTAGCGGGGGACACAGATACGCAGTATTTT. V and J are TRBV5-1 and TRBJ2-3; 11 bases are shared with TRBD2. The germline CDR1 and CDR2 sequences are SGHRS and YFSETQ. After removal of 4 bases from V and 2 bases from J, the junction contained 3 bases not matched to a gene. CDR3 length: 15 residues.

The chain joins TRBV15 to TRBJ1-5, with D maybe TRBD1 (6 bases). Between the trimmed V and J ends, which lost 4 bases and 5 bases, there was a span of 15 bases. The CDR3 totals 15 residues. Germline lookup yields CDR1 LNHNV and CDR2 YYDKDF (reference sequence). The CDR3 region has the DNA TGTGCCACCAGCAACCCGGTCAGGGGAGATCAGCCCCAGCATTTT. Amino acids: CATSNPVRGDQPQHF.

This clonotype was observed a few times. The V call is TRBV6-1, the J call TRBJ2-1; 8 bases fit TRBD1. CDR3 length: 16 residues. Unmatched junction bases numbered 4, after V lost 2 bases and J lost 1 base. Looked up from germline, CDR1 is MNHNS and CDR2 is SASEGT. CDR3 DNA: TGTGCCAGCAGTGAACGGACAGGGCCTTCCTACAATGAGCAGTTCTTC. Its protein product is CASSERTGPSYNEQFF.

There are many counts of this clonotype. The V gene is TRBV7-2, the J gene TRBJ2-4, with TRBD1 matching over 7 bases. Trimming took 4 bases from V and 3 from J; bases not matched to a gene: 9. This CDR3 is 16 amino acids long. Germline values: CDR1 SGHTA, CDR2 FQGNSA. In DNA form, the CDR3 reads TGTGCCAGCAGCTCCAGGGACAGACGAGGCAAAAACATTCAGTACTTC. The encoded protein is CASSSRDRRGKNIQYF.

As concerns this clonotype: A clone one base away is much larger, so this may be a read error. J is TRBJ2-5 and V is TRBV5-1; D gene ambiguous. The J call may be incorrect, as the DNA end agrees better with TRBJ2-1. CDR1 SGHRS and CDR2 YFSETQ come from the germline V gene. The CDR3 runs to 13 residues. CDR3 nucleotides: TGCGCCAGCCACCCAGGTTCACAAGAGACCCAGTTCTTC. Translation gives CASHPGSQETQFF.

In this sample, this clonotype turned up many times. The chain has TRBV20-1 and TRBJ2-7; D may be TRBD1 (6 bases). Germline V gene data show CDR1 as DFQATT and CDR2 as SNEGSKA (reference sequence). Trimming removed 3 bases from V and 2 bases from J, with 11 bases in between. This CDR3 is built from 13 residues. Here the CDR3 reads CSARNRETYEQYF. The CDR3 region has the DNA TGCAGTGCTAGGAACAGGGAGACCTACGAGCAGTACTTC.

The sample holds a few counts of this clonotype. The chain employs TRBV25-1 and TRBJ2-7; D is ambiguous. Germline V gene sequence: CDR1 MGHDK, CDR2 SYGVNS. The CDR3 covers 13 residues. V was cut by 7 bases and J by 7 bases, with 17 bases left in between. The chain's CDR3 is CASKGTPVDEQYF. CDR3 coding DNA: TGTGCCAGCAAGGGAACCCCCGTGGATGAGCAGTACTTC.

Only one count was recorded for this clonotype. This rearrangement joins TRBV5-5 to TRBJ1-3; tentatively, D is TRBD1 (6 bases). The CDR3 loop spans 15 amino acids. Germline V gene lookup returns CDR1 SGHKS and CDR2 YYEKEE (reference sequence). The V end lost 4 bases, the J end lost 0 bases, and 11 bases lay between the germline ends. The CDR3 DNA reads TGTGCCAGCAGCCAAGGGGACACCTCTGGAAACACCATATATTTT. Its protein is CASSQGDTSGNTIYF.

This chain links TRBV20-1 with TRBJ2-1; the D is unclear. The germline CDR1 and CDR2 sequences are DFQATT and SNEGSKA (reference sequence). The CDR3 has 10 residues. The CDR3 region is CIALDNEQFF. As DNA, the CDR3 is TGCATTGCCCTCGACAATGAGCAGTTCTTC.

This clonotype was detected a few times. V and J are TRBV5-1 and TRBJ2-1; TRBD1 agrees at 8 bases. The germline CDR1 and CDR2 sequences are SGHRS and YFSETQ. The junction had 14 bases not matched to a gene; V was cut back by 1 base and J by 5 bases. CDR3 length: 18 amino acids. The CDR3 DNA sequence: TGCGCCAGCAGCTTGTTCGGGCAGGGGGCACCTTTAGACAATGAGCAGTTCTTC. Its protein product is CASSLFGQGAPLDNEQFF.

In its sample, this clonotype was seen a few times. The chain recombines TRBV5-6 with TRBJ2-5, with 8 bases that match TRBD1. The CDR3 runs 15 residues. Losses at the gene ends were 3 bases for V and 5 bases for J; bases not matched to a gene: 9. Germline CDR1 reads SGHDT; CDR2 reads YYEEEE. CDR3 loop: CASSWMDRAVETQYF. DNA for the CDR3: TGTGCCAGCAGCTGGATGGACAGGGCAGTGGAGACCCAGTACTTC.

This sequence joins TRBV7-2 and TRBJ2-2; D is perhaps TRBD1 or TRBD2 (5 bases each). This CDR3 contains 16 residues. Germline CDR1 and CDR2: SGHTA and FQGNSA. V was pared by 2 bases and J by 7 bases, with 17 bases between. CDR3 protein: CASSLSNVGTGGELFF. Here the CDR3 DNA reads TGTGCCAGCAGCTTATCAAATGTAGGGACCGGCGGGGAGCTGTTTTTT.

This sequence joins TRBV25-1 and TRBJ2-5; no clear D gene. Trimming stripped 5 bases from V and 5 bases from J, with 12 bases between. This CDR3 is built from 13 residues. The germline V gene encodes CDR1 MGHDK and CDR2 SYGVNS. In DNA, the CDR3 is TGTGCCAGCAGTCCCTCCTTCCTTGAGACCCAGTACTTC. Translating gives CASSPSFLETQYF.

The table lists this clonotype with many counts. J is TRBJ2-5 and V is TRBV27; 10 bases align to TRBD2. Germline V gene lookup returns CDR1 MNHEY and CDR2 SMNVEV (reference sequence). The V and J ends lost 5 bases and 4 bases, in that order; junction bases with no gene match: 4. The CDR3 length is 14 residues. Here the CDR3 reads CASSPLAGVETQYF. For the CDR3, the DNA is TGTGCCAGCAGTCCCCTAGCGGGGGTAGAGACCCAGTACTTC.

This clonotype was seen repeatedly, ten times or more. The chain employs TRBV12-3 or TRBV12-4 and TRBJ1-2; 9 nucleotides agree with TRBD1. This CDR3 spans 16 amino acids. With V trimmed by 6 bases and J by 4 bases, 12 bases remained unmatched. The CDR3 spells CASSPVPGQGSYGYTF. Written as DNA, the CDR3 is TGTGCCAGCAGCCCAGTCCCGGGACAGGGATCCTATGGCTACACCTTC.

The chain employs TRBV27 and TRBJ1-2; D is ambiguous. Trimming removed 8 bases from V and 4 bases from J, with 23 bases in between. CDR3 length: 16 residues. Per the germline V gene, CDR1 is MNHEY and CDR2 is SMNVEV (reference sequence). DNA of the CDR3: TGTGCCAGCGGATCCCCGGCACTCGGGAGCCTCTATGGCTACACCTTC. Translating it yields CASGSPALGSLYGYTF.

This clonotype was observed a handful of times. The rearrangement links TRBV5-6 to TRBJ2-7; D ambiguous. Germline-derived CDR1 and CDR2 are SGHDT and YYEEEE. This CDR3 region has 13 residues. V lost 1 base to trimming and J lost 5 bases, with 10 bases between them. The DNA for the CDR3 is TGTGCCAGCAGCTTGAAAGGGTTCCACGAGCAGTACTTC. Translated: CASSLKGFHEQYF.

This clonotype was seen only a few times. V usage is TRBV5-1 and J usage is TRBJ2-1; no definite D call. Trimming took 2 bases from V and 8 from J, leaving 14 bases between them. Germline CDR1 is SGHRS and CDR2 is YFSETQ. This CDR3 region has 14 residues. CDR3: CASSFETPADEQFF. The CDR3 region has the DNA TGCGCCAGCAGCTTTGAAACCCCTGCGGATGAGCAGTTCTTC.

This clonotype was observed at least ten times. V usage is TRBV7-8 and J usage is TRBJ2-7, with no clear D. Germline V CDR1 and CDR2: SGHVS, FQNEAQ. The CDR3 covers 12 residues. V was clipped by 6 bases and J by 3 bases, with 9 bases between them. CDR3 DNA: TGTGCCAGCAGTACTATCCTCTACGAGCAGTACTTC. Protein product: CASSTILYEQYF.

The V call is TRBV20-1, the J call TRBJ2-5, with TRBD2 matching 8 bases. Judging by the DNA end, TRBJ2-7 fits better; the J call may be wrong. This CDR3 is built from 13 residues. CDR1 DFQATT and CDR2 SNEGSKA come from the germline V gene (reference sequence). The CDR3 DNA reads as TGCAGTGCCCCAAGCGGGAGCGCTGACGAGCAGTACTTC. Translated: CSAPSGSADEQYF.

V usage is TRBV29-1 and J usage is TRBJ2-5; D may be TRBD2 (6 bases). Trimming stripped 3 bases from V and 5 bases from J, with 13 bases between. Germline V CDR1 and CDR2: SQVTM, ANQGSEA. CDR3 length: 13 residues. CDR3 sequence reads: CSVDRAGWETQYF. DNA of the CDR3: TGCAGCGTTGATCGGGCGGGGTGGGAGACCCAGTACTTC.

There are many counts of this clonotype. V usage is TRBV5-1 and J usage is TRBJ2-1; 11 bases fit TRBD1. Germline V gene data show CDR1 as SGHRS and CDR2 as YFSETQ. V was clipped by 5 bases and J by 5 bases; unmatched bases: 6. The CDR3 consists of 15 residues. This CDR3 is CASSLGDRGNNEQFF. As DNA, the CDR3 is TGCGCCAGCAGTCTGGGGGACAGGGGGAACAATGAGCAGTTCTTC.